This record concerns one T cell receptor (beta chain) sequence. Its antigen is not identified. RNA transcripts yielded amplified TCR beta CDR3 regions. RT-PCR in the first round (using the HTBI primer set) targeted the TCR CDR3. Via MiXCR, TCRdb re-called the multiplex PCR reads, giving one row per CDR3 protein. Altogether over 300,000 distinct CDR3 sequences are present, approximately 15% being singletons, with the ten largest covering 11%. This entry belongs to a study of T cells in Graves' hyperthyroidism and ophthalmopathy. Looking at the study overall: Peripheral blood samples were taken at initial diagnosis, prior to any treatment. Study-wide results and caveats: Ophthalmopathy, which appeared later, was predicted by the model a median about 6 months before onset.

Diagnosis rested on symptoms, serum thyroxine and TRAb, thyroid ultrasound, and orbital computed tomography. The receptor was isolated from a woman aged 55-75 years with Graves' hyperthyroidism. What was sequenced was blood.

Here the CDR3 reads CSAREAGSNQPQHF. The DNA for the CDR3 is TGCAGTGCTAGAGAAGCGGGTAGCAATCAGCCCCAGCATTTT. The V and J genes are TRBV20-1 and TRBJ1-5; no clear D. Germline CDR1 and CDR2: DFQATT and SNEGSKA (reference sequence). V lost 0 bases and J lost 0, with 6 bases in between. This CDR3 spans 14 amino acids.